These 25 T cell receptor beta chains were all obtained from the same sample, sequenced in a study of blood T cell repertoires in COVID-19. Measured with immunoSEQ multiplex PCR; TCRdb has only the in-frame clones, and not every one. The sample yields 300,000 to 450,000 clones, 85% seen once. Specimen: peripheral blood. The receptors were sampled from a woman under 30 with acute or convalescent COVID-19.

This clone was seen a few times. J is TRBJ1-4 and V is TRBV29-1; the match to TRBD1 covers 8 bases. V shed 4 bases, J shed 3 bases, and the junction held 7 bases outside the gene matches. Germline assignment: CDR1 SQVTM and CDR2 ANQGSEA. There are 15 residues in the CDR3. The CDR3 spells CSVARQGSPNEKLFF. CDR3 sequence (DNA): TGCAGCGTTGCGAGACAGGGGTCGCCTAATGAAAAACTGTTTTTT.

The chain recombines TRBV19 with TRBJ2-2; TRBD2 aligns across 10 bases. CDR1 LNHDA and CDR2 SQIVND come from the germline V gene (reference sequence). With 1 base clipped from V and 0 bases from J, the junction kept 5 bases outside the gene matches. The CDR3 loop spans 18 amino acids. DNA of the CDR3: TGTGCCAGTAGTATAGGAGTAGCGGGGGGATCGAACACCGGGGAGCTGTTTTTT. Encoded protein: CASSIGVAGGSNTGELFF.

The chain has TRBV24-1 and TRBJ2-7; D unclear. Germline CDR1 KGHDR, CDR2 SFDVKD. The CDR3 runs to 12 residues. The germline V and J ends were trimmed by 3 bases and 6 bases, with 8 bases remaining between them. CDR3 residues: CATSDEPFEQYF. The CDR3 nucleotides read TGTGCCACCAGTGATGAGCCATTCGAGCAGTACTTC.

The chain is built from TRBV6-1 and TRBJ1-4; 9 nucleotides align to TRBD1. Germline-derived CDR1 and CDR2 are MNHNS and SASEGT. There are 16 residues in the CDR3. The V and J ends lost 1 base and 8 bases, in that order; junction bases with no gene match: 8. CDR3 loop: CASSEGRGDRVEKLFF. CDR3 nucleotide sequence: TGTGCCAGCAGTGAAGGTCGAGGGGACAGGGTGGAAAAACTGTTTTTT.

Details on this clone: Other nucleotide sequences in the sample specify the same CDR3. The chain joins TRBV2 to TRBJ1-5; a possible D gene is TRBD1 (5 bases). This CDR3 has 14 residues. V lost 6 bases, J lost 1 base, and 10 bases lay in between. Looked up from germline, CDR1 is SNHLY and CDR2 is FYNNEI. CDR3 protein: CASSGGTSNQPQHF. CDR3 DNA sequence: TGTGCCAGCAGCGGGGGGACGAGCAATCAGCCCCAGCATTTT.

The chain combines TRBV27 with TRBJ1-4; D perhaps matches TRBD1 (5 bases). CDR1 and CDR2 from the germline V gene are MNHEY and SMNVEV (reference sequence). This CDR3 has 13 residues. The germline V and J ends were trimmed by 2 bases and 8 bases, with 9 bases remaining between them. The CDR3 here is CASSLQGMEKLFF. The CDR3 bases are TGTGCCAGCAGTTTACAGGGAATGGAAAAACTGTTTTTT.

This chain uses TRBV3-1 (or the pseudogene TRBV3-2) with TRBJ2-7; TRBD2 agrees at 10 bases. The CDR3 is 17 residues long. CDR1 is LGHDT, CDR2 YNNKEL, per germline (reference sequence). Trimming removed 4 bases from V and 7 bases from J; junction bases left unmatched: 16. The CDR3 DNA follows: TGTGCCAGCAGCCCCCCATCCGTGGGAGCGGGGGGGCGTGAGCAGTACTTC. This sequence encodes CASSPPSVGAGGREQYF.

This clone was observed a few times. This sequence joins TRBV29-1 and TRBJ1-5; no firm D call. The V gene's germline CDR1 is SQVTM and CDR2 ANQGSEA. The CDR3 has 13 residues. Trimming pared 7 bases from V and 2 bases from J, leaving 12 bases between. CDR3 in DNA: TGCAGCGCCACCAAGGAGGGCAATCAGCCCCAGCATTTT. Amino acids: CSATKEGNQPQHF.

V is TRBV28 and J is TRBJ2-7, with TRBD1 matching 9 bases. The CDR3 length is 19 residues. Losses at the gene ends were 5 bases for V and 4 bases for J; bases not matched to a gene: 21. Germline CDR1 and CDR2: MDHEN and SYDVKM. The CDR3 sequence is CASSTTGTGSLWGLYEQYF. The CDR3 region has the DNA TGTGCCAGCAGTACTACCGGGACAGGGTCCCTATGGGGGTTGTACGAGCAGTACTTC.

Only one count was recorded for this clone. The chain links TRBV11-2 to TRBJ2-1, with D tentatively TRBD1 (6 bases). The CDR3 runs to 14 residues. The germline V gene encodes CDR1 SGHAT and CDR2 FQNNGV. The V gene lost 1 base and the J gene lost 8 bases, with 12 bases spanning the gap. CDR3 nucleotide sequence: TGTGCCAGCAGCTTAGTAGGCAGGGGTGATGAGCAGTTCTTC. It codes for CASSLVGRGDEQFF.

The DNA of the CDR3 is TGTGCCTGGAACGGTAACACTGAAGCTTTCTTT. The encoded protein is CAWNGNTEAFF. This chain links TRBV30 with TRBJ1-1; the D is unclear. There are 11 residues in the CDR3. Germline CDR1 is GTSNPN and CDR2 is SVGIG (reference sequence). Trimming took 4 bases from V and 2 from J, leaving 5 bases between them.

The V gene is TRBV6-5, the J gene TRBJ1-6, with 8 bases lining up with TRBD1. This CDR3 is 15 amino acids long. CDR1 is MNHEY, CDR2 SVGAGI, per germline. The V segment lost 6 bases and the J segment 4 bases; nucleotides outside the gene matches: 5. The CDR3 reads CASRPDRGYNSPLHF. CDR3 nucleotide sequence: TGTGCCAGCAGACCAGACAGGGGTTATAATTCACCCCTCCACTTT.

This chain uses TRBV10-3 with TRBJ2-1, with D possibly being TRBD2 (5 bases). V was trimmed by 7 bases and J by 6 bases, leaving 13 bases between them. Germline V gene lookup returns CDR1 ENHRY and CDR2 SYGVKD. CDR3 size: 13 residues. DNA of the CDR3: TGTGCCATCAAAGCGGACTCTTTCAATGAGCAGTTCTTC. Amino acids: CAIKADSFNEQFF.

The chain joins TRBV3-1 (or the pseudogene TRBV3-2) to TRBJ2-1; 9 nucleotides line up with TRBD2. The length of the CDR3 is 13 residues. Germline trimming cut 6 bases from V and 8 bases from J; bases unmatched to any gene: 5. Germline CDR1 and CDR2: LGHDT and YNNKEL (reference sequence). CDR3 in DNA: TGTGCCAGCAGACCTAGCGGGGAGTATGAGCAGTTCTTC. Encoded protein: CASRPSGEYEQFF.

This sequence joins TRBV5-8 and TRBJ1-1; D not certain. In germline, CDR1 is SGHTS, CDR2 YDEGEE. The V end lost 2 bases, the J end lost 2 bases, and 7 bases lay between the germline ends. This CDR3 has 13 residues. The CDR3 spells CASSLRENTEAFF. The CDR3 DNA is TGTGCCAGCAGCTTAAGAGAAAACACTGAAGCTTTCTTT.

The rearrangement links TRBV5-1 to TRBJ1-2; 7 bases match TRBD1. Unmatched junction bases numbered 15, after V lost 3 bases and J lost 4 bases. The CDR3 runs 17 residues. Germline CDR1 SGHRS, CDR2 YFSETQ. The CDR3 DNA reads TGCGCCAGCAGCTCTCCCAAAGGACAGGCCCTAGTCTATGGCTACACCTTC. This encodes CASSSPKGQALVYGYTF.

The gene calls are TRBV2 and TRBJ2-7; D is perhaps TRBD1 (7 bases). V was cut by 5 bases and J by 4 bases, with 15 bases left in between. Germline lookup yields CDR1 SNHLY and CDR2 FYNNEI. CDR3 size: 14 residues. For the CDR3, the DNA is TGTGCCAGCAGTTACAGGACAGGAGGGTACGAGCAGTACTTC. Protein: CASSYRTGGYEQYF.

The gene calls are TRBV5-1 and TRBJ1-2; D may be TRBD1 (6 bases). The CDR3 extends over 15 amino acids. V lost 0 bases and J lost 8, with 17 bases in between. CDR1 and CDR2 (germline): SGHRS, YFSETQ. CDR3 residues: CASSLAGQQGEGYTF. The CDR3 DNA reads TGCGCCAGCAGCTTGGCGGGACAACAAGGAGAGGGCTACACCTTC.

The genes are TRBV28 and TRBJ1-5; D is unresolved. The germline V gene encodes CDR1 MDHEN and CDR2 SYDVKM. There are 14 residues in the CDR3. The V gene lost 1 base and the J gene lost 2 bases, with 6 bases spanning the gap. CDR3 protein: CASSLSERNQPQHF. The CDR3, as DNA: TGTGCCAGCAGTTTATCAGAACGCAATCAGCCCCAGCATTTT.

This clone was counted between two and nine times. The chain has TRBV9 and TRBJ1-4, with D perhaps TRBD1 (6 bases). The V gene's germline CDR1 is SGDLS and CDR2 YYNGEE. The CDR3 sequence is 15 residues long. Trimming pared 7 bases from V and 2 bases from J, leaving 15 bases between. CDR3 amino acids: CASGAGVRTNEKLFF. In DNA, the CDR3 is TGTGCCAGCGGTGCAGGGGTAAGGACTAATGAAAAACTGTTTTTT. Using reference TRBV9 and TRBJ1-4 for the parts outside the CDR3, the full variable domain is DSGVTQTPKHLITATGQRVTLRCSPRSGDLSVYWYQQSLDQGLQFLIQYYNGEERAKGNILERFSAQQFPDLHSELNLSSLELGDSALYFCASGAGVRTNEKLFFGSGTQLSVL.

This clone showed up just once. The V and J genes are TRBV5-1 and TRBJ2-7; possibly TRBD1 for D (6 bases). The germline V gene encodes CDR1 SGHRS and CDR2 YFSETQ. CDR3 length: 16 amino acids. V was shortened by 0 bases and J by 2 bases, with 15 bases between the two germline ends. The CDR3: CASSLAEGVLTYEQYF. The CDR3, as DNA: TGCGCCAGCAGCTTGGCCGAGGGGGTTCTTACCTACGAGCAGTACTTC. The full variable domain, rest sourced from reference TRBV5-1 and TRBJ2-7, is KAGVTQTPRYLIKTRGQQVTLSCSPISGHRSVSWYQQTPGQGLQFLFEYFSETQRNKGNFPGRFSGRQFSNSRSEMNVSTLELGDSALYLCASSLAEGVLTYEQYFGPGTRLTVT.

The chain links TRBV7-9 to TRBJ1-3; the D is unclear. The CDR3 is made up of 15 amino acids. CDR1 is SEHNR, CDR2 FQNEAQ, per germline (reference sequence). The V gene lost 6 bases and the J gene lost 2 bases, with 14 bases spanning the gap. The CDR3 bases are TGTGCCAGCAGTCCTATGGGAGACCCTGGAAACACCATATATTTT. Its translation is CASSPMGDPGNTIYF. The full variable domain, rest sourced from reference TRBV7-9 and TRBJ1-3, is DTGVSQNPRHKITKRGQNVTFRCDPISEHNRLYWYRQTLGQGPEFLTYFQNEAQLEKSRLLSDRFSAERPKGSFSTLEIQRTEQGDSAMYLCASSPMGDPGNTIYFGEGSWLTVV.

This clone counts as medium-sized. The CDR3 loop is CASSLVQGSATNEKLFF. CDR3 DNA sequence: TGTGCCAGCAGCTTGGTTCAGGGAAGTGCAACTAATGAAAAACTGTTTTTT. The chain employs TRBV5-6 and TRBJ1-4; TRBD1 is a possible D gene (5 bases). The germline V and J ends were trimmed by 0 bases and 0 bases, with 12 bases remaining between them. Germline CDR1 and CDR2: SGHDT and YYEEEE. This CDR3 has 17 residues. The variable domain in full, with the rest retrieved from reference TRBV5-6 and TRBJ1-4, is DAGVTQSPTHLIKTRGQQVTLRCSPKSGHDTVSWYQQALGQGPQFIFQYYEEEERQRGNFPDRFSGHQFPNYSSELNVNALLLGDSALYLCASSLVQGSATNEKLFFGSGTQLSVL.

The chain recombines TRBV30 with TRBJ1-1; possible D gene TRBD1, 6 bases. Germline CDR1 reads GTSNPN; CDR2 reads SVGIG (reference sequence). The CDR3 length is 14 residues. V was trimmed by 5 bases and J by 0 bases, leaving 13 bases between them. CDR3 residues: CAWATGYLNTEAFF. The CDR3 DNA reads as TGTGCCTGGGCTACAGGGTACCTGAACACTGAAGCTTTCTTT.

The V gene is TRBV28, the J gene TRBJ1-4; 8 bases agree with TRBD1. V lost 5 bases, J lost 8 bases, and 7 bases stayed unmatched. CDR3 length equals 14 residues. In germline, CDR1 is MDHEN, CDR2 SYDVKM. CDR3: CASSIQGGEEKLFF. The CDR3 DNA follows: TGTGCCAGCAGTATACAGGGGGGAGAGGAAAAACTGTTTTTT. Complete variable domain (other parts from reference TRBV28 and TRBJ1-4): DVKVTQSSRYLVKRTGEKVFLECVQDMDHENMFWYRQDPGLGLRLIYFSYDVKMKEKGDIPEGYSVSREKKERFSLILESASTNQTSMYLCASSIQGGEEKLFFGSGTQLSVL.